This TCR beta chain is from a study of blood T cells in healthy people across ages. Regarding this clonotype: Its target is unknown.

Findings and caveats of the study: Comparison with aged donors showed that long-lived donors had more naive CD4+ cells and higher diversity.

The second PCR ran roughly 6 to 11 cycles with a sample-barcoded 5' primer and J-beta primers. TCRdb used MiXCR to reprocess the 5' RACE reads, holding one entry per CDR3 protein. The table includes about 970,000 distinct CDR3 sequences, roughly 47% detected once. V lost 3 bases, J lost 4 bases, and 7 bases lay in between. CDR3 length equals 14 residues. Germline V gene sequence: CDR1 LGHDT, CDR2 YNNKEL (reference sequence). The study drew donors from healthy Caucasian individuals in Russia aged about 6 to 95. The study isolated at least 6.5 million PBMCs from each sample. J is TRBJ2-6 and V is TRBV3-1, with D unresolved. This clonotype originated in a woman aged 60 to 75 in good health. The sequencing input was blood. The CDR3 DNA is TGTGCCAGCAGCCAGCCCCAGGGGGCCAACGTCCTGACTTTC. Translating it yields CASSQPQGANVLTF.